Included here is one T cell receptor (beta chain) sequence, with context. In germline, CDR1 is MNHNS, CDR2 SASEGT. This CDR3 is 16 amino acids long. V dropped 4 bases and J dropped 5 bases, with 18 bases sitting between them. This sample was included in a study of T cell changes during pregnancy in multiple sclerosis. The protocol was immunoSEQ multiplex PCR, while the TCRdb copy is restricted to in-frame clones and leaves out a portion. The table shows about 46,000 clones, with nearly 95% occurring only once. This receptor was identified in a female donor with multiple sclerosis, enrolled in a pregnancy study. The sequenced sample was peripheral blood, obtained in the third trimester of pregnancy. This chain uses TRBV6-1 with TRBJ1-5; D is perhaps TRBD1 (6 bases). The CDR3 spells CASSGLRGTRYQPQHF. Written as DNA, the CDR3 is TGTGCCAGCAGTGGTTTAAGGGGGACCCGTTATCAGCCCCAGCATTTT.